This TCR beta chain is from a study of tumor and adjacent non-tumor tissue in lung cancer. Study background: Aged roughly 31 to 85 years, patients included nine to eleven men and 5 women with stage I to III disease.

Study-level results: In normal lung, the top 100 clones were significantly more dominant than in tumor.

Turning to this clonotype: Its antigen is unidentified. No conserved phenylalanine or tryptophan is present at the end of the CDR3, so a read error is the likely explanation.

The library came from three nested PCR rounds adapted from ARM-PCR protocols. TCRdb re-called the multiplex PCR reads with MiXCR, one entry per CDR3 protein. The sample lists about 68,000 distinct CDR3 sequences, 55% to 75% occurring once. This sample's RNA came from whole unsorted tissue. Germline lookup yields CDR1 SGHRS and CDR2 YFSETQ. The CDR3 is 13 residues long. Sample: lung tumor tissue. This clonotype was sampled from a man aged 45-65 years with non-small cell lung cancer. The chain has TRBV5-1 and TRBJ1-4, with 8 bases fitting TRBD1. This CDR3 reads CASSLGQAEKLFL. The DNA of the CDR3 is TGCGCCAGCAGTTTGGGACAGGCTGAAAAACTGTTTTTA.